This TCR beta chain was identified during a study of cytomegalovirus exposure and HLA in healthy donors. Study-wide results and caveats: Several of the most significant clusters appeared linked to common viral pathogens, based on a later analysis. V- and J-gene trimming in TCR beta was tied to a missense DCLRE1C variant by an analysis performed later. It was reported that the classifier diagnosed cytomegalovirus status with high specificity and sensitivity in both the original and validation cohorts.

The PCR used 60 Vbeta and 13 Jbeta primers. Measured with immunoSEQ multiplex PCR; TCRdb has only the in-frame clones, and not every one. Of about 140,000 clones listed, roughly two thirds were seen once; the top ten hold 1.8%. The donors comprised healthy bone marrow donors. There are a few counts of this clone. Its antigen is unknown. Specimen: PBMCs. The source is a male donor in good health and CMV-seronegative.

CDR3 nucleotide sequence: TGTGCCAGCAGTTCCGCTGGACTAGCGGGGGGGTCCCATAGCTCCTACAATGAGCAGTTCTTC. Amino acid sequence: CASSSAGLAGGSHSSYNEQFF. The rearrangement joins TRBV28 to TRBJ2-1, with 15 bases matching TRBD2. The V and J ends lost 4 bases and 0 bases, in that order; junction bases with no gene match: 13. The germline V gene encodes CDR1 MDHEN and CDR2 SYDVKM. The CDR3 runs 21 residues.